One and the same sample provided the 16 T cell receptor beta chains below, sequenced in a study of T cell responses to AZD1222 COVID-19 vaccine. This table comes from immunoSEQ multiplex PCR, and its TCRdb copy is limited to in-frame clones, with some not included. This table has 90,000 to 120,000 clones, 80% to 90% appearing once. The starting material was peripheral blood, obtained on day 0 of AZD1222 vaccination. The receptors were gathered from an adult in good health.

This chain links TRBV5-8 with TRBJ1-1, with unresolved D. The CDR3 extends over 14 amino acids. Trimming took off 4 bases at V and 0 bases at J, with 10 bases between the two ends. From germline, CDR1 is SGHTS and CDR2 YDEGEE. The DNA of the CDR3 is TGTGCCAGCAGCACCGGACGCCTGAACACTGAAGCTTTCTTT. It translates to CASSTGRLNTEAFF.

The CDR3 region has the DNA TGTGCCAGCAGTGACCCGGGGGGGGAGCAGTACTTC. This sequence encodes CASSDPGGEQYF. This sequence joins TRBV25-1 and TRBJ2-7; 8 bases are shared with TRBD2. The germline CDR1 and CDR2 sequences are MGHDK and SYGVNS. Trimming at V came to 3 bases and at J to 7 bases, leaving 2 bases not matched to a gene. The CDR3 has 12 residues.

The chain recombines TRBV19 with TRBJ1-4, with TRBD1 matching over 7 bases. Germline V gene data show CDR1 as LNHDA and CDR2 as SQIVND (reference sequence). The length of the CDR3 is 16 residues. The ends lost 3 bases at V and 8 bases at J; junction bases unmatched: 12. The CDR3 nucleotides are TGTGCCAGTAGTATGGCCCCGGGACAGAGGACCGAAAAACTGTTTTTT. Protein sequence: CASSMAPGQRTEKLFF.

The V call is TRBV29-1, the J call TRBJ1-5; D not resolved. Germline V CDR1 and CDR2: SQVTM, ANQGSEA. The CDR3 covers 13 residues. V was shortened by 3 bases and J by 6 bases, with 12 bases between the two germline ends. CDR3 amino acids: CSVEEVDGQPQHF. The CDR3 DNA is TGCAGCGTTGAGGAAGTCGATGGTCAGCCCCAGCATTTT.

This clone was picked up a small number of times. This chain joins TRBV14 and TRBJ1-1; D is unresolved. The CDR3 runs 11 residues. Germline V gene data show CDR1 as SGHDN and CDR2 as FVKESK. Trimming stripped 1 base from V and 10 bases from J, with 7 bases between. CDR3: CASSQGPLAFF. CDR3 bases: TGTGCCAGCAGCCAAGGCCCCTTAGCTTTCTTT. The whole variable domain, remainder taken from reference TRBV14 and TRBJ1-1, is EAGVTQFPSHSVIEKGQTVTLRCDPISGHDNLYWYRRVMGKEIKFLLHFVKESKQDESGMPNNRFLAERTGGTYSTLKVQPAELEDSGVYFCASSQGPLAFFGQGTRLTVV.

The sample holds a few counts of this clone. The rearrangement joins TRBV7-2 to TRBJ1-3, with D hard to call. V lost 2 bases, J lost 9 bases, and 14 bases lay in between. Per germline, CDR1 SGHTA and CDR2 FQGNSA. The CDR3 length is 14 residues. The CDR3 DNA sequence: TGTGCCAGCAGCTTAAACCGGGCCGTAGGCACCATATATTTT. It encodes CASSLNRAVGTIYF.

V and J are TRBV18 and TRBJ2-1; TRBD2 matches at 10 bases. Germline lookup yields CDR1 KGHSH and CDR2 LQKENI. CDR3 length: 16 residues. The V and J ends lost 5 bases and 5 bases, in that order; junction bases with no gene match: 9. The DNA of the CDR3 is TGTGCCAGCTCAAGATTGAGCGGGGGGGCTAACAATGAGCAGTTCTTC. Protein product: CASSRLSGGANNEQFF.

V usage is TRBV20-1 and J usage is TRBJ1-4, with D uncertain. The CDR3 has 11 residues. Germline V gene data show CDR1 as DFQATT and CDR2 as SNEGSKA (reference sequence). V was shortened by 6 bases and J by 10 bases, with 12 bases between the two germline ends. Here the CDR3 DNA reads TGCAGTGCCGCCGGCGGCGGAAAACTGTTTTTT. Translating gives CSAAGGGKLFF.

J is TRBJ1-6 and V is TRBV4-3; tentative D call: TRBD1 (5 bases). Germline V lookup: CDR1 LGHNA, CDR2 YSLEER. This CDR3 is built from 16 residues. The V end was cut by 0 bases, the J end by 6 bases, with 12 bases between. The CDR3 is CASSQDPPGSNSPLHF. The CDR3 region has the DNA TGCGCCAGCAGCCAAGACCCCCCAGGGTCTAATTCACCCCTCCACTTT.

CDR3 residues: CASSWTRDRPITSTEAFF. In DNA form, the CDR3 reads TGTGCCAGCAGTTGGACCCGGGACAGGCCTATCACGAGCACTGAAGCTTTCTTT. This chain links TRBV28 with TRBJ1-1; 8 nucleotides agree with TRBD1. This CDR3 region has 18 residues. Germline V gene data show CDR1 as MDHEN and CDR2 as SYDVKM. V gave up 4 bases and J gave up 4 bases; unmatched junction bases: 17.

This clone was detected only once. This chain joins TRBV6-2 or TRBV6-3 and TRBJ1-5; D unresolved. V lost 2 bases and J lost 0, with 17 bases in between. CDR3 length equals 18 residues. Per the germline V gene, CDR1 is MNHEY and CDR2 is SVGEGT. CDR3 region: CASSYLQIIPYSNQPQHF. The CDR3 DNA follows: TGTGCCAGCAGTTACCTCCAGATTATACCTTATAGCAATCAGCCCCAGCATTTT.

This clone occurred a few times. The rearrangement joins TRBV5-6 to TRBJ1-2; 7 bases agree with TRBD1. The CDR3 loop spans 15 amino acids. Per germline, CDR1 SGHDT and CDR2 YYEEEE. V was clipped by 0 bases and J by 4 bases; unmatched bases: 6. CDR3 in amino acids: CASSLAGGQLYGYTF. CDR3 coding DNA: TGTGCCAGCAGCTTGGCCGGGGGACAGCTCTATGGCTACACCTTC.

In its sample, this clone was seen many times. The chain uses TRBV3-1 (or the pseudogene TRBV3-2) and TRBJ1-2, with unresolved D. The V end lost 0 bases, the J end lost 7 bases, and 15 bases lay between the germline ends. Germline-derived CDR1 and CDR2 are LGHDT and YNNKEL (reference sequence). CDR3 size: 15 residues. CDR3 protein: CASSQEFSISTGYTF. CDR3 bases: TGTGCCAGCAGCCAAGAATTTAGCATCTCTACTGGCTACACCTTC.

V gene TRBV5-1 combines with J gene TRBJ2-3; D might be TRBD1 (6 bases). The V gene's germline CDR1 is SGHRS and CDR2 YFSETQ. The CDR3 contains 15 residues. The V and J ends lost 5 bases and 8 bases respectively, with 21 bases between them. The CDR3 reads CASSQEQGPLGTQYF. Here the CDR3 DNA reads TGCGCCAGCAGTCAGGAACAGGGACCTCTGGGTACGCAGTATTTT.

V is TRBV6-5 and J is TRBJ1-5; tentatively, D is TRBD1 (5 bases). Germline CDR1 reads MNHEY; CDR2 reads SVGAGI. The CDR3 has 13 residues. CDR3: CATGRGGNQPQHF. In DNA form, the CDR3 reads TGTGCTACGGGACGCGGGGGGAATCAGCCCCAGCATTTT.

The V and J genes are TRBV6-5 and TRBJ1-5; tentative D call: TRBD1 (5 bases). CDR3 length: 15 amino acids. Germline values: CDR1 MNHEY, CDR2 SVGAGI. Trimming removed 0 bases from V and 2 bases from J, with 8 bases in between. DNA of the CDR3: TGTGCCAGCAGTTACTCAGGGGTAGGCAATCAGCCCCAGCATTTT. Its translation: CASSYSGVGNQPQHF.